The 5 T cell receptor beta chains in this list originate from one sample, sequenced in a study of OX40 agonist ivuxolimab in advanced cancers. Produced via immunoSEQ multiplex PCR; TCRdb's table is partial and in-frame only. The data hold around 70,000 clones, with more than 75% observed a single time. Sequences were derived from CD4+ or CD8+ T cells sorted from blood, sampled in a trial of the OX40 agonist ivuxolimab. These receptors originate from an adult with an advanced solid tumor such as melanoma, head and neck, liver or kidney cancer.

This rearrangement joins TRBV6-5 to TRBJ2-1; tentative D call: TRBD2 (5 bases). Germline CDR1 reads MNHEY; CDR2 reads SVGAGI. The CDR3 covers 16 residues. The germline V and J ends were trimmed by 0 bases and 4 bases, with 13 bases remaining between them. The CDR3 DNA is TGTGCCAGCAGTTACTCCCAAACGGGAACTTACAATGAGCAGTTCTTC. Protein product: CASSYSQTGTYNEQFF.

The genes are TRBV9 and TRBJ2-2, with D unresolved. Germline-derived CDR1 and CDR2 are SGDLS and YYNGEE. The CDR3 is 18 amino acids. The V end was cut by 4 bases, the J end by 6 bases, with 25 bases between. The CDR3 sequence is CASSPQVWQGRLAGELFF. The CDR3 nucleotides are TGTGCCAGCAGCCCCCAGGTGTGGCAAGGTCGGTTGGCCGGGGAGCTGTTTTTT.

The chain carries TRBV2 and TRBJ1-2; D perhaps matches TRBD1 (5 bases). The CDR3 extends over 13 amino acids. Looked up from germline, CDR1 is SNHLY and CDR2 is FYNNEI. The V end was cut by 5 bases, the J end by 5 bases, with 12 bases between. CDR3 in DNA: TGTGCCAGCAGTTCGGGGCCTGGTTATGGCTACACCTTC. Amino acids: CASSSGPGYGYTF.

The rearrangement joins TRBV5-4 to TRBJ2-5; possibly TRBD1 or TRBD2 for D (6 bases each). Germline V gene sequence: CDR1 SGHNT, CDR2 YYREEE (reference sequence). This CDR3 has 17 residues. V lost 4 bases to trimming and J lost 1 base, with 20 bases between them. The CDR3 is CASSAFMMGGPQETQYF. DNA for the CDR3: TGTGCCAGCAGCGCATTTATGATGGGGGGCCCCCAAGAGACCCAGTACTTC.

The V gene is TRBV12-5, the J gene TRBJ2-2; D call uncertain. The length of the CDR3 is 12 residues. CDR1 and CDR2 (germline): LGHNT, FRNRAP. V lost 1 base, J lost 9 bases, and 6 bases lay in between. In DNA form, the CDR3 reads TGTGCTAGTGGTTTGGGGCCCCGGGAGCTGTTTTTT. Protein sequence: CASGLGPRELFF. The full variable domain, its missing parts supplied by reference TRBV12-5 and TRBJ2-2, is DARVTQTPRHKVTEMGQEVTMRCQPILGHNTVFWYRQTMMQGLELLAYFRNRAPLDDSGMPKDRFSAEMPDATLATLKIQPSEPRDSAVYFCASGLGPRELFFGEGSRLTVL.